Listed below are T cell receptor beta chains from one sample, sequenced in a study of OX40 agonist ivuxolimab in advanced cancers. Repertoires were generated with immunoSEQ multiplex PCR, while TCRdb's copy carries only in-frame clones and drops some. The sample shows 80,000 to 100,000 clones, 90% of them seen only once. Sequenced material: CD4+ or CD8+ T cells sorted from blood, taken in a trial of the OX40 agonist ivuxolimab. The receptors were gathered from an adult with an advanced solid tumor such as melanoma, head and neck, liver or kidney cancer. Both conserved end residues are part of each CDR3. A D gene is named only where the DNA matches it firmly. Size values are once, few and many counts, or a class for expanded clones, and some rows have none.

d_gene,j_gene,v_gene,abundance,CDR3nt,CDR3aa
.,TRBJ1-1,TRBV14,.,TGTGCCAGCAGCCAAACACCCGGGGCGGTTGTAGCTTTCTTT,CASSQTPGAVVAFF
.,TRBJ2-3,TRBV6-6,.,TGTGCCAGCAGCCCCGAAGCAGCCGGCACAGATACGCAGTATTTT,CASSPEAAGTDTQYF
.,TRBJ1-1,TRBV7-9,.,TGTGCCAGCAGCTTAGCCAGGGCAGACACTGAAGCTTTCTTT,CASSLARADTEAFF
TRBD2,TRBJ2-7,TRBV2,once,TGTGCCAGCACGAGGACTAGCGGCTCCTACGAGCAGTACTTC,CASTRTSGSYEQYF
.,TRBJ1-1,TRBV5-8,.,TGTGCCAGCAGCTTGGCTGGGGTCGTCACTGAAGCTTTCTTT,CASSLAGVVTEAFF
.,TRBJ1-5,TRBV4-1,.,TGCGCCAGCAGCCAAAGGCAAAGGGGAAGGGATCAGCCCCAGCATTTT,CASSQRQRGRDQPQHF
TRBD2,TRBJ2-7,TRBV29-1,once,TGCAGCGTTGCGGGTCGACGGCAGGAGCGGGGCGCCTACGAGCAGTACTTC,CSVAGRRQERGAYEQYF
.,TRBJ2-7,TRBV7-9,.,TGTGCCAGCAGCTTAAACAGGCCGCCCTACGAGCAGTACTTC,CASSLNRPPYEQYF
TRBD2,TRBJ2-3,TRBV7-2,.,TGTGCCAGCAGCTTAGTGGGCGTAGCGGGTCTTAGCACAGATACGCAGTATTTT,CASSLVGVAGLSTDTQYF
TRBD1,TRBJ1-4,TRBV29-1,.,TGCAGCGTTGACAGAGACAGGGTTACAACTAATGAAAAACTGTTTTTT,CSVDRDRVTTNEKLFF
TRBD1,TRBJ2-1,TRBV6-5,.,TGTGCCAGCAGACCGGACAGGGACTCCTACAATGAGCAGTTCTTC,CASRPDRDSYNEQFF
TRBD2,TRBJ2-1,TRBV6-4,.,TGTGCCAGCAGTGACGGGACTAGCGGGGCCAGCTCCTACAATGAGCAGTTCTTC,CASSDGTSGASSYNEQFF
.,TRBJ2-4,TRBV4-2,.,TGTGCCAGCAGCCAAGACGGAGGGCAAGGAAACATTCAGTACTTC,CASSQDGGQGNIQYF
.,TRBJ1-2,TRBV29-1,.,TGCAGCGTTGCCAACGTACAGGGAAACTATGGCTACACCTTC,CSVANVQGNYGYTF
.,TRBJ1-5,TRBV12-5,.,TGTGCTAGTGGTTCAGACACAGGGTTGTATAGCAATCAGCCCCAGCATTTT,CASGSDTGLYSNQPQHF
.,TRBJ2-3,TRBV5-1,.,TGCGCCAGCAGCCGTTTGGGGGGGCTAGTGAGGTCTACAGATACGCAGTATTTT,CASSRLGGLVRSTDTQYF
TRBD2,TRBJ2-1,TRBV5-4,once,TGTGCCAGCAGCCGGGAGGGCCTCTACAATGAGCAGTTCTTC,CASSREGLYNEQFF
.,TRBJ1-2,TRBV6-5,.,TGTGCCAGCAGCCTGGGTCCGAACTATGGCTACACCTTC,CASSLGPNYGYTF
TRBD1,TRBJ1-2,TRBV16,.,TGTGCCAGCAGCCGAGGACAGGGACGCTCTAACTATGGCTACACCTTC,CASSRGQGRSNYGYTF
.,TRBJ2-5,TRBV7-2,.,TGTGCCAGCAGCTTAGCGGGGGGTCCGGAGACCCAGTACTTC,CASSLAGGPETQYF
TRBD1,TRBJ2-5,TRBV19,.,TGTGCCAGTAGCCTACTCTACACAGGGGGCGGAGAGACCCAGTACTTC,CASSLLYTGGGETQYF
TRBD2,TRBJ2-2,TRBV2,once,TGTGCCAGCATAGGGGTAGCGGGTAACACCGGGGAGCTGTTTTTT,CASIGVAGNTGELFF
.,TRBJ2-1,TRBV5-1,.,TGCGCCAGCAGCTTGGACTCCTCAAGCTCCTACAATGAGCAGTTCTTC,CASSLDSSSSYNEQFF
.,TRBJ1-6,TRBV4-3,.,TGCGCCAGCAGCCAAGCCTATAATTCACCCCTCCACTTT,CASSQAYNSPLHF
TRBD1,TRBJ2-5,TRBV11-2,.,TGTGCCAGCAGCCCGCTTTCCATCCGGGACAGGTTTTACTTC,CASSPLSIRDRFYF
.,TRBJ2-2,TRBV6-1,.,TGTGCCAGCAGTGGACACCCGGACACCGGGGAGCTGTTTTTT,CASSGHPDTGELFF
TRBD1,TRBJ1-1,TRBV6-1,.,TGTGCCGGACGAGGGGATTTCGGGACGGGACAGGAAGCTTTCTTT,CAGRGDFGTGQEAFF
TRBD1,TRBJ1-2,TRBV19,.,TGTGCCAGCGCCCCTCACGACAGGGCTTATGGCTACACCTTC,CASAPHDRAYGYTF
TRBD1,TRBJ2-7,TRBV9,.,TGTGCCAGCAGCGCCGGACAGGTTTCCTACGAGCAGTACTTC,CASSAGQVSYEQYF
TRBD1,TRBJ2-5,TRBV5-4,.,TGTGCCAGCAGCCCGGGACAGGGGGCGTCGAAGCAGTACTTC,CASSPGQGASKQYF
TRBD1,TRBJ2-5,TRBV6-5,.,TGTGCCAGCAGCTCGGGACAGGGGGAACAAGAGACCCAGTACTTC,CASSSGQGEQETQYF
TRBD1,TRBJ2-7,TRBV10-3,.,TGTGCCATCAGTGTACAGGGGGAGTCCTACGAGCAGTACTTC,CAISVQGESYEQYF
.,TRBJ2-3,TRBV28,.,TGTGCCAGCAGTTTATCGCAGGGCCCTATCCCAGATACGCAGTATTTT,CASSLSQGPIPDTQYF
TRBD2,TRBJ2-3,TRBV7-2,.,TGTGCCAGCAGCTGGCTAGCGGGAGGGGGGGCAGATACGCAGTATTTT,CASSWLAGGGADTQYF
.,TRBJ2-5,TRBV14,once,TGTGCCAGCAGCCAGCTCCTAGCGTCTGTCCAAGAGACCCAGTACTTC,CASSQLLASVQETQYF
.,TRBJ2-3,TRBV11-3,.,TGTGCCAGCAAAGAAGCGGCTAACACAGATACGCAGTATTTT,CASKEAANTDTQYF
TRBD2,TRBJ2-3,TRBV11-1,.,TGTGCCAGCAGCTTGGGAGGGGACTTAAACACAGATACGCAGTATTTT,CASSLGGDLNTDTQYF
TRBD1,TRBJ1-1,TRBV11-2,.,TGTGCCAGCAGCTTAGATCAGGGGGCGAACACTGAAGCTTTCTTT,CASSLDQGANTEAFF
TRBD1,TRBJ2-7,TRBV5-1,.,TGCGCCAGCAGCTCAGTCCCGGGACAGGCGGGAGAGCAGTACTTC,CASSSVPGQAGEQYF
TRBD1,TRBJ2-6,TRBV7-2,.,TGTGCCAGCAGCTCCCGGACAGGCAACTCTGGGGCCAACGTCCTGACTTTC,CASSSRTGNSGANVLTF
.,TRBJ1-3,TRBV6-6,.,TGTGCCACCCAGAGGGGAGACACCATATATTTT,CATQRGDTIYF
.,TRBJ1-2,TRBV12-5,.,TGTGCTAGTGGTTTGGTACTTCCAGGGGTAAACTATGGCTACACCTTC,CASGLVLPGVNYGYTF
TRBD1,TRBJ1-2,TRBV19,.,TGTGCCAGTAGTCCATCGACAGGGAACTACTATGGCTACACCTTC,CASSPSTGNYYGYTF
TRBD2,TRBJ2-3,TRBV5-4,once,TGTGCCAGCAGCTCCTTACGGGCGGGAGTGGGTGCAGATACGCAGTATTTT,CASSSLRAGVGADTQYF